This entry describes one TCR beta chain. The sample originates from a study of blood T cell repertoires in COVID-19. Study details: Donors in the United States, Italy and Spain gave samples during acute or convalescent COVID-19.

CDR1 is MNHEY, CDR2 SVGAGI, per germline. V was pared by 6 bases and J by 4 bases, with 8 bases of the junction left unmatched. The CDR3 length is 14 residues. Seattle-derived patients entered the study during active infection and were followed longitudinally. In the original analysis: Nucleated cell counts were estimated from reference gene primer amplification. The protocol was immunoSEQ multiplex PCR, while the TCRdb copy is restricted to in-frame clones and leaves out a portion. V, J and clone size were drawn from that table, and D and trimming were deduced from the DNA. Of roughly 120,000 clones listed, around four fifths are singletons.

The gene calls are TRBV6-5 and TRBJ1-2; 7 bases agree with TRBD1. This TCR was recovered from an elderly man with COVID-19, enrolled during active disease. Sequencing used peripheral blood. CDR3 coding DNA: TGTGCCAGCAGCACAATCGGGGACAGCTATGGCTACACCTTC. This translates into CASSTIGDSYGYTF.